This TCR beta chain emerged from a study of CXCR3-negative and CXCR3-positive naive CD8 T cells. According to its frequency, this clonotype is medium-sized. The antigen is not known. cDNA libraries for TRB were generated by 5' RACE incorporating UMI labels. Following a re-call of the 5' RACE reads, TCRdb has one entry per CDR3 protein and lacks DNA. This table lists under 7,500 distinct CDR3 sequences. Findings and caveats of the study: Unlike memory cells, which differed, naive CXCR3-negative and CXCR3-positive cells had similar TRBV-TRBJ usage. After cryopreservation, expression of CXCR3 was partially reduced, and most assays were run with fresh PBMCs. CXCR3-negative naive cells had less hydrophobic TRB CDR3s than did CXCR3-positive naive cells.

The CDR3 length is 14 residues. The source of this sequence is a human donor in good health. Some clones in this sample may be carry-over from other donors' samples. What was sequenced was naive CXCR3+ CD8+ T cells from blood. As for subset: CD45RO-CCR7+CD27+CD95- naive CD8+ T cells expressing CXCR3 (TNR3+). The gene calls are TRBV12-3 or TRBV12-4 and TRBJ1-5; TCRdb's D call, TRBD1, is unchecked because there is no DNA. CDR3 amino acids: CASRVGQANQPQHF.